This T cell receptor (beta chain) was captured in a study of tumor-infiltrating lymphocytes in primary liver carcinoma. Study results and caveats: Reduced overlap was seen in tumor-adjacent and tumor-blood pairs versus tumor region pairs. Tumors carried a top-250-clone fraction significantly exceeding that of blood (p = 0.039). Merely about 7-25% of top clones occurred in all five tumor regions.

For this clonotype: Its antigen is as yet unknown. A much larger clone sits a single nucleotide away, making a read error possible.

From unsorted bulk tissue weighing about 18-30 mg, DNA and RNA were co-extracted. With approximately 470 ng total RNA as template and a constant-region primer, TCR beta cDNA was made. Three nested multiplex PCR rounds of slightly modified ARM-PCR generated TCR beta libraries. TCRdb re-called the multiplex PCR reads through MiXCR, storing one row per CDR3 protein. The sample records approximately 45,000 distinct CDR3 sequences, around 70% being singletons. Sequencing was done on a sample of liver tumor tissue from sampling region 2. The subset is: tumor region T2, inferior pole. The source is a man in his forties with primary liver carcinoma and hepatitis B virus infection.

CDR3 sequence reads: CASRVYNELFF. DNA of the CDR3: TGTGCCAGTAGGGTCTACAATGAGCTGTTCTTC. The chain links TRBV19 to TRBJ2-1; D is unresolved. The CDR3 sequence is 11 residues long. Per germline, CDR1 LNHDA and CDR2 SQIVND (reference sequence).